The T cell receptor beta chain described here comes from a study of T cell responses to AZD1222 COVID-19 vaccine. Overall study results and limits: Donors skewed white British and female; clonal diversity was possibly underestimated. Receipt of two AZD1222 doses was followed by a rise in Spike-specific TCR breadth and depth.

The CDR3 consists of 12 residues. Germline CDR1 is SGHTA and CDR2 is FQGTGA. V was clipped by 4 bases and J by 3 bases, with 3 bases between them. Comments on this clone: The antigen remains unidentified.

Generated by immunoSEQ multiplex PCR, the TCRdb table keeps only in-frame clones and is missing some. The data show more than 80,000 clones, about 90% seen once. This receptor was taken from an adult in good health. This chain uses TRBV7-3 with TRBJ2-2, with D unclear. Here the sequenced sample was peripheral blood, taken on day 0 of MenACWY control vaccination. The CDR3 here is CASSSHTGELFF. The CDR3 DNA reads as TGTGCCAGCAGCTCACACACCGGGGAGCTGTTTTTT. Using reference TRBV7-3 and TRBJ2-2 for the parts outside the CDR3, the full variable domain is GAGVSQTPSNKVTEKGKYVELRCDPISGHTALYWYRQSLGQGPEFLIYFQGTGAADDSGLPNDRFFAVRPEGSVSTLKIQRTERGDSAVYLCASSSHTGELFFGEGSRLTVL.